These 29 T cell receptor beta chains were all obtained from the same sample, sequenced in a study of response to subunit inactivated influenza vaccine. TCRdb reanalysed the RT-PCR reads using MiXCR and keeps one entry per CDR3 protein. The sample yields about 310,000 distinct CDR3 sequences, 21% seen once. The sample consisted of PBMCs from blood, taken around 22 months after vaccination. The receptors stem from a man aged 50 to 75 who received an inactivated influenza vaccine.

This clonotype was detected a few times. The chain recombines TRBV20-1 with TRBJ2-2, with D perhaps given as TRBD1 or TRBD2 (5 bases each). The germline V and J ends were trimmed by 4 bases and 0 bases, with 9 bases remaining between them. Germline assignment: CDR1 DFQATT and CDR2 SNEGSKA (reference sequence). The CDR3 has 14 residues. Written as DNA, the CDR3 is TGCAGTGCTACGGGACCGCCGAACACCGGGGAGCTGTTTTTT. Encoded protein: CSATGPPNTGELFF.

The chain joins TRBV7-2 to TRBJ1-1; D is unclear. The V gene's germline CDR1 is SGHTA and CDR2 FQGNSA. Trimming removed 5 bases at V and 0 bases at J, with 13 bases between. This CDR3 has 15 residues. For the CDR3, the DNA is TGTGCCAGCAGCAAGCAGAGCGCTATGAACACTGAAGCTTTCTTT. Its translation is CASSKQSAMNTEAFF.

On this clonotype itself: A single base separates this from a much larger clone, so it may be a read error. The chain combines TRBV12-3 or TRBV12-4 with TRBJ1-1; D is uncertain. The CDR3 has 13 residues. The CDR3 spells CANSSNLNTEAFF. The CDR3, as DNA: TGTGCCAACAGTTCCAATTTGAACACTGAAGCTTTCTTT.

J is TRBJ1-4 and V is TRBV4-3; perhaps TRBD1 as D (6 bases). V lost 0 bases and J lost 3, with 17 bases in between. CDR1 is LGHNA, CDR2 YSLEER, per germline. The CDR3 runs to 18 residues. The CDR3 sequence is CASSQDFRGGRPNEKLFF. As DNA, the CDR3 is TGCGCCAGCAGCCAAGATTTTAGAGGGGGGAGGCCTAATGAAAAACTGTTTTTT.

This clonotype has ten or more counts. V usage is TRBV11-2 and J usage is TRBJ1-1, with 7 bases fitting TRBD1. CDR1 and CDR2 (germline): SGHAT, FQNNGV. The CDR3 runs to 17 residues. The trim removed 7 bases at V and 6 bases at J, leaving 20 bases unmatched. The CDR3 bases are TGTGCCAGCACGCCCCCCCCCGGCAGGGGGGCTAGGGCTGAAGCTTTCTTT. As protein: CASTPPPGRGARAEAFF.

The table lists this clonotype with a few counts. The chain recombines TRBV10-3 with TRBJ1-3; possibly TRBD1 for D (5 bases). The CDR3 loop spans 15 amino acids. V shed 7 bases and J shed 4 bases, with 17 bases lying between them. Germline V gene data show CDR1 as ENHRY and CDR2 as SYGVKD. Written as DNA, the CDR3 is TGTGCCATCACTGGGACCCAAGATACGGGAAACACCATATATTTT. It specifies CAITGTQDTGNTIYF.

CDR3 sequence reads: CASSQDLALREQFF. CDR3 nucleotides: TGTGCCAGCAGCCAAGATTTAGCCCTACGGGAGCAGTTCTTC. The rearrangement links TRBV3-1 to TRBJ2-1; D ambiguous. V shed 0 bases and J shed 10 bases, with 13 bases lying between them. The CDR3 totals 14 residues. Germline CDR1 LGHDT, CDR2 YNNKEL (reference sequence).

The chain joins TRBV7-2 to TRBJ2-7; weak D call: TRBD2 (6 bases). Trimming cost V 5 bases and J 2 bases, with 13 bases left between them. This CDR3 is built from 14 residues. From germline, CDR1 is SGHTA and CDR2 FQGNSA. CDR3: CASSTTGGTYEQYF. CDR3 bases: TGTGCCAGCAGCACGACCGGGGGAACCTACGAGCAGTACTTC.

This clonotype turned up a few times. This chain joins TRBV7-9 and TRBJ1-1, with a possible D match to TRBD1 (5 bases). The CDR3 spans 15 residues. Trimming left V 5 bases short and J 3 bases short, with 16 bases between. Per germline, CDR1 SEHNR and CDR2 FQNEAQ (reference sequence). CDR3 nucleotide sequence: TGTGCCAGCAGCCCGGACACCTTCATCTACACTGAAGCTTTCTTT. Amino acid sequence: CASSPDTFIYTEAFF.

This clonotype has ten or more counts. The genes are TRBV20-1 and TRBJ1-4, with TRBD1 as a possible D gene (5 bases). This CDR3 is built from 14 residues. The germline gives CDR1 DFQATT, CDR2 SNEGSKA (reference sequence). V lost 5 bases and J 5 bases, leaving 15 bases between the germline ends. The CDR3 region has the DNA TGCAGTGCTCCCAAGAGGGGACTAAATGAAAAACTGTTTTTT. Protein product: CSAPKRGLNEKLFF.

V is TRBV6-5 and J is TRBJ1-2; 7 bases match TRBD1. V was clipped by 2 bases and J by 4 bases; unmatched bases: 7. CDR3 length: 15 amino acids. The germline V gene has CDR1 MNHEY and CDR2 SVGAGI. The CDR3 bases are TGTGCCAGCAGTTACACTCGGGACAGTTTCTATGGCTACACCTTC. This codes for CASSYTRDSFYGYTF.

This rearrangement joins TRBV28 to TRBJ2-6; possible D gene TRBD2, 5 bases. Germline V CDR1 and CDR2: MDHEN, SYDVKM. There are 18 residues in the CDR3. Trimming took off 6 bases at V and 0 bases at J, with 18 bases between the two ends. The CDR3: CASSPFASGISGANVLTF. The CDR3 DNA is TGTGCCAGCAGCCCGTTTGCGTCGGGGATCTCTGGGGCCAACGTCCTGACTTTC.

In this sample, this clonotype turned up a few times. V and J are TRBV30 and TRBJ1-2, with D possibly matching TRBD1 (6 bases). The CDR3 has 15 amino acids. Germline V gene lookup returns CDR1 GTSNPN and CDR2 SVGIG (reference sequence). V lost 0 bases, J lost 7 bases, and 18 bases lay in between. CDR3 amino acids: CAWSVQPQGRAGYTF. CDR3 nucleotides: TGTGCCTGGAGTGTACAACCCCAGGGGCGTGCTGGCTACACCTTC.

This clonotype was seen at least ten times. CDR3 protein: CASSRTQGEYSNQPQHF. The CDR3 DNA follows: TGTGCCAGCAGTCGCACACAGGGGGAGTATAGCAATCAGCCCCAGCATTTT. The genes are TRBV6-2 or TRBV6-3 and TRBJ1-5, with 8 bases matching TRBD1. The CDR3 loop spans 17 amino acids. With 5 bases clipped from V and 0 bases from J, the junction kept 9 bases outside the gene matches. Germline CDR1 and CDR2: MNHEY and SVGEGT.

This clonotype was counted only a few times. This chain uses TRBV10-1 with TRBJ2-3; D assignment may be TRBD1 or TRBD2 (5 bases each). V was clipped by 10 bases and J by 6 bases, with 11 bases between them. In germline, CDR1 is WNHNN, CDR2 SYGVQD (reference sequence). CDR3 size: 11 residues. As DNA, the CDR3 is TGCGCCACGGGGCGCTTGGATACGCAGTATTTT. It specifies CATGRLDTQYF.

This clonotype has only a few counts. V is TRBV10-1 and J is TRBJ1-5; 8 bases align to TRBD1. Germline assignment: CDR1 WNHNN and CDR2 SYGVQD (reference sequence). J lost 0 bases, V lost 2 bases, and 3 bases had no gene match. The CDR3 totals 16 residues. The CDR3 is CASSEGTGSSNQPQHF. The CDR3 bases are TGCGCCAGCAGTGAGGGGACAGGTAGTAGCAATCAGCCCCAGCATTTT.

This clonotype was counted many times. The rearrangement joins TRBV7-2 to TRBJ1-3; no firm D call. V was pared by 1 base and J by 2 bases, with 9 bases between. This CDR3 contains 15 residues. CDR1 SGHTA and CDR2 FQGNSA come from the germline V gene. For the CDR3, the DNA is TGTGCCAGCAGCTTAGTCCACAGTGCTGGAAACACCATATATTTT. The encoded protein is CASSLVHSAGNTIYF.

This chain connects TRBV7-9 to TRBJ1-2; D is undetermined. The length of the CDR3 is 13 residues. Looked up from germline, CDR1 is SEHNR and CDR2 is FQNEAQ (reference sequence). Trimming removed 1 base from V and 8 bases from J, with 11 bases in between. The CDR3 sequence is CASSLDPGLGYTF. Written as DNA, the CDR3 is TGTGCCAGCAGCTTAGACCCGGGGTTAGGCTACACCTTC.

Comments on this clonotype: One junction end disagrees with the germline gene, perhaps due to a read error. The V gene is TRBV29-1, the J gene TRBJ1-2; D unresolved. Per germline, CDR1 SQVTM and CDR2 ANQGSEA. This CDR3 region has 14 residues. Here the CDR3 reads CSVTTQVPNYSYTF. DNA for the CDR3: TGCAGCGTAACCACCCAGGTTCCTAACTATAGCTACACCTTC.

This clonotype was counted a few times. CDR3 DNA sequence: TGTGCCAGCAGCTTGGTAGCTACCATCGGAGACTATGGCTACACCTTC. Protein sequence: CASSLVATIGDYGYTF. The rearrangement joins TRBV5-4 to TRBJ1-2, with D hard to call. CDR1 is SGHNT, CDR2 YYREEE, per germline (reference sequence). The V end lost 0 bases, the J end lost 3 bases, and 15 bases lay between the germline ends. The CDR3 has 16 residues.

The rearrangement links TRBV29-1 to TRBJ2-7, with D uncertain. This CDR3 is built from 13 residues. Germline V gene lookup returns CDR1 SQVTM and CDR2 ANQGSEA. V was cut by 0 bases and J by 3 bases, with 9 bases left in between. CDR3 in DNA: TGCAGCGTTGAAGAAGGACCGTACTACGAGCAGTACTTC. Residues: CSVEEGPYYEQYF.

This clonotype turned up a few times. V is TRBV28 and J is TRBJ1-5; no definite D call. Trimming left V 5 bases short and J 9 bases short, with 11 bases between. The germline V gene encodes CDR1 MDHEN and CDR2 SYDVKM. The CDR3 is 12 amino acids. The CDR3 here is CASSRLGRPQHF. The CDR3 DNA follows: TGTGCCAGCAGTCGCCTGGGAAGGCCCCAGCATTTT.

The chain couples TRBV6-2 or TRBV6-3 to TRBJ1-2; TRBD1 aligns across 7 bases. This CDR3 spans 13 amino acids. V lost 6 bases to trimming and J lost 4 bases; unmatched junction nucleotides: 5. CDR1 MNHEY and CDR2 SVGEGT come from the germline V gene. The CDR3 is CASSKTGSYGYTF. The DNA of the CDR3 is TGTGCCAGCAGCAAGACAGGGAGCTATGGCTACACCTTC.

V and J are TRBV20-1 and TRBJ1-5; 8 nucleotides agree with TRBD1. Germline V gene data show CDR1 as DFQATT and CDR2 as SNEGSKA (reference sequence). This CDR3 region has 15 residues. The trim removed 6 bases at V and 7 bases at J, leaving 14 bases unmatched. The CDR3 DNA sequence: TGCAGTGCCACTGAAGGCGGACAGGGAGGACAGCCCCAGCATTTT. Its protein is CSATEGGQGGQPQHF.

This clonotype appeared a few times. The chain couples TRBV20-1 to TRBJ2-7; D is perhaps TRBD2 (6 bases). V was shortened by 0 bases and J by 3 bases, with 18 bases between the two germline ends. The CDR3 runs to 16 residues. Per germline, CDR1 DFQATT and CDR2 SNEGSKA (reference sequence). CDR3 sequence reads: CSARDPSRGKDYEQYF. CDR3 nucleotide sequence: TGCAGTGCTAGAGACCCATCCCGGGGGAAAGACTACGAGCAGTACTTC.

The chain joins TRBV4-3 to TRBJ2-1, with 9 bases that match TRBD2. CDR3 length: 16 residues. Germline V gives CDR1 LGHNA, CDR2 YSLEER. With V trimmed by 2 bases and J by 9 bases, 11 bases remained unmatched. The CDR3 coding sequence is TGCGCCAGCAGCCAAAGACTAGCGGAGGTCGAGTTTGAGCAGTTCTTC. It specifies CASSQRLAEVEFEQFF.

The chain employs TRBV27 and TRBJ1-1; 8 bases are shared with TRBD1. The CDR3 covers 16 residues. Germline V CDR1 and CDR2: MNHEY, SMNVEV (reference sequence). The junction had 9 bases not matched to a gene; V was cut back by 3 bases and J by 3 bases. The CDR3 region is CASSFQGAGMHTEAFF. For the CDR3, the DNA is TGTGCCAGCAGTTTCCAGGGGGCGGGTATGCACACTGAAGCTTTCTTT.

The V gene is TRBV2, the J gene TRBJ1-2, with D unclear. Trimming stripped 0 bases from V and 8 bases from J, with 10 bases between. Germline V gene data show CDR1 as SNHLY and CDR2 as FYNNEI. CDR3 size: 13 residues. DNA of the CDR3: TGTGCCAGCAGTGAAGCGCGAAGACTCGGCTACACCTTC. This codes for CASSEARRLGYTF.

This clonotype showed up just a few times. This rearrangement joins TRBV4-3 to TRBJ2-3; weak D call: TRBD1 (5 bases). CDR3 size: 14 residues. V was pared by 6 bases and J by 2 bases, with 12 bases between. Germline V gene lookup returns CDR1 LGHNA and CDR2 YSLEER. The CDR3 nucleotides are TGCGCCAGCAGGTACAGGATAAACACAGATACGCAGTATTTT. This gives the protein CASRYRINTDTQYF.